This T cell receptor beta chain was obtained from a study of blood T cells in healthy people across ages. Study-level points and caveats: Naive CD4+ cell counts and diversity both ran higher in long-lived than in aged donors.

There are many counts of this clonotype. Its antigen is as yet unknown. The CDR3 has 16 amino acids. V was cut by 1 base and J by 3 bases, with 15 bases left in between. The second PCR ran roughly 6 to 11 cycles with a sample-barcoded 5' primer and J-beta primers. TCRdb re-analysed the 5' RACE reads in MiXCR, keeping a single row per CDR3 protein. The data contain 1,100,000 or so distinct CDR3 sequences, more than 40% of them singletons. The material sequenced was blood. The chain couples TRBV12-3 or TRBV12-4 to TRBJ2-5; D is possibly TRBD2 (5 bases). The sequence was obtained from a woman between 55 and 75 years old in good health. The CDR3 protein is CASSLGVLRVKETQYF. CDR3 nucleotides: TGTGCCAGCAGTTTAGGGGTTCTGAGGGTCAAAGAGACCCAGTACTTC.